The following is a T cell receptor beta chain sequence with its context. Its cognate antigen is unknown. These data originate in a study of shared clonotypes between healthy human individuals. At the level of the study: Per-donor plates numbered three CD4 naive, three CD4 memory, two CD8 naive and one CD8 memory.

The method was immunoSEQ multiplex PCR; TCRdb's version includes in-frame clones alone and lacks a portion of them. The top ten hold under 0.45% of the sample, which has a few million clones, 90% to 95% seen once. Study-level results: Sorted-subset samples were not fully sequenced, rarefaction indicated.

The CDR3 has 17 residues. V lost 3 bases and J lost 0, with 15 bases in between. Germline V lookup: CDR1 MDHEN, CDR2 SYDVKM. The rearrangement uses TRBV28 and TRBJ2-1; possible D gene TRBD2, 6 bases. The source material was naive CD4+ T cells from PBMCs. Subset described: CD45RA+ positively selected. The source is a man aged 18 to 29 in good health. Some clones in this sample may be carry-over from other donors' samples. The CDR3 nucleotides are TGTGCCAGCAGTTTCTCTTCGGGGAGGAGCTCCTACAATGAGCAGTTCTTC. This encodes CASSFSSGRSSYNEQFF.